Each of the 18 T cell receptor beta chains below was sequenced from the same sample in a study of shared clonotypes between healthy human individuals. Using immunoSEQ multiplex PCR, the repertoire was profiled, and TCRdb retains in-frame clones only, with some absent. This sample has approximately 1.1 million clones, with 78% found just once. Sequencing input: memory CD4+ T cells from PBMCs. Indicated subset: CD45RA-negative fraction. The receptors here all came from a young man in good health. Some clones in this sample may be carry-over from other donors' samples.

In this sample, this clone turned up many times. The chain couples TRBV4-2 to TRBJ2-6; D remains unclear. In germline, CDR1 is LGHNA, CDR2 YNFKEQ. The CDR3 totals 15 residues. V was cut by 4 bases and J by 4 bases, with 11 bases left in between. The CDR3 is CASSRDPGGANVLTF. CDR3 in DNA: TGTGCCAGCAGCCGCGACCCAGGCGGGGCCAACGTCCTGACTTTC.

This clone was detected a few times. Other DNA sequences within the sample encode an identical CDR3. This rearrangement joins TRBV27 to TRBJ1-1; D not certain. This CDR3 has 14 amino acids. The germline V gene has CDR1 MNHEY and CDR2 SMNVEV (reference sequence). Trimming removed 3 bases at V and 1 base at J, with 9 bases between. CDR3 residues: CASSFGGPNTEAFF. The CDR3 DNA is TGTGCCAGCAGTTTTGGAGGACCGAACACTGAAGCTTTCTTT.

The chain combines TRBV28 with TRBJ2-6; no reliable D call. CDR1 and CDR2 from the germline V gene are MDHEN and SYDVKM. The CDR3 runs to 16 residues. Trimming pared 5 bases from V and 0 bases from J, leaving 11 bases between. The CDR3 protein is CASSNGRASGANVLTF. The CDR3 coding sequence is TGTGCCAGCAGTAACGGACGGGCCTCTGGGGCCAACGTCCTGACTTTC.

The CDR3 protein is CASSVYQGHAPSNYGYTF. In nucleotides, the CDR3 is TGTGCCAGCTCAGTCTACCAGGGCCATGCACCCTCTAACTATGGCTACACCTTC. V and J are TRBV18 and TRBJ1-2; TRBD1 is a possible D gene (5 bases). Trimming removed 5 bases at V and 0 bases at J, with 22 bases between. CDR1 and CDR2 from the germline V gene are KGHSH and LQKENI. The CDR3 extends over 18 amino acids.

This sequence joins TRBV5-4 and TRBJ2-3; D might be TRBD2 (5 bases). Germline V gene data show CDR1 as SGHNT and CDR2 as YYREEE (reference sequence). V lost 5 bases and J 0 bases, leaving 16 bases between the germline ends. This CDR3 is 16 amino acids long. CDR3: CASRADLTTSTDTQYF. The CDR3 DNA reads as TGTGCCAGCAGGGCGGATCTGACTACTAGCACAGATACGCAGTATTTT.

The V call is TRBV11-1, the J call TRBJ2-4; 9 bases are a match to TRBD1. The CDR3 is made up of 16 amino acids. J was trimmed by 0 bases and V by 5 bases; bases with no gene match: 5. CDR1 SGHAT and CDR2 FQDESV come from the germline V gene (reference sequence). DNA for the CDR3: TGTGCCAGCAGCCACGGGACAGGGTTAGCCAAAAACATTCAGTACTTC. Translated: CASSHGTGLAKNIQYF.

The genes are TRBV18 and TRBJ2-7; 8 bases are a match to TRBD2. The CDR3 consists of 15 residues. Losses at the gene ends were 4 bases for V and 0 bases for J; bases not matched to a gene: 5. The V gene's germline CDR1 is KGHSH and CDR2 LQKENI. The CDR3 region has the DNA TGTGCCAGCTCACTCTCGGGGGGGTACTCCTACGAGCAGTACTTC. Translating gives CASSLSGGYSYEQYF.

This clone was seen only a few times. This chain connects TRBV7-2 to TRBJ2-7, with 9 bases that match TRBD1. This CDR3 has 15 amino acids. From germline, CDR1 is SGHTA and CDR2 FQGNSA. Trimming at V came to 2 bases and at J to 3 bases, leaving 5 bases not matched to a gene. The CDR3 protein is CASSLSSGQGYEQYF. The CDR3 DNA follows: TGTGCCAGCAGCTTAAGTTCGGGACAGGGCTACGAGCAGTACTTC.

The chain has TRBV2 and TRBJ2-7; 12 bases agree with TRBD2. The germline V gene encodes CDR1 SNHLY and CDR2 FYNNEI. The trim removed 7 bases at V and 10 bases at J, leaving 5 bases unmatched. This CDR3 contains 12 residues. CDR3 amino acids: CASTMTSGSQYF. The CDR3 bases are TGTGCCAGCACCATGACTAGCGGGAGTCAGTACTTC.

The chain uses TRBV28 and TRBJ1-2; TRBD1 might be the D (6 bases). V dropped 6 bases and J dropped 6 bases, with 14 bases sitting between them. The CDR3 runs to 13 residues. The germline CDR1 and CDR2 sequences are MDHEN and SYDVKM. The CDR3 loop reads CASRTLGADGYTF. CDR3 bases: TGTGCCAGCAGAACTTTGGGGGCGGATGGCTACACCTTC.

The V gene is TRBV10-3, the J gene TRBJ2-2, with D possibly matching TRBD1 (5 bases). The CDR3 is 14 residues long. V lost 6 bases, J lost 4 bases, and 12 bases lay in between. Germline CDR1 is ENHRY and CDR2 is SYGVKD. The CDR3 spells CAIRAGQGTGELFF. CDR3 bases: TGTGCCATCAGGGCCGGGCAGGGCACCGGGGAGCTGTTTTTT.

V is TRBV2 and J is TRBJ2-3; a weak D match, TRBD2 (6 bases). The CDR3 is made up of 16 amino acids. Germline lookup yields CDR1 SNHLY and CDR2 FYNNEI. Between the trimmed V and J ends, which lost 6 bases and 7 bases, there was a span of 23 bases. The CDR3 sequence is CASSVGPREGLNTQYF. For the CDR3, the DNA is TGTGCCAGCAGCGTAGGACCGCGGGAAGGATTGAATACGCAGTATTTT.

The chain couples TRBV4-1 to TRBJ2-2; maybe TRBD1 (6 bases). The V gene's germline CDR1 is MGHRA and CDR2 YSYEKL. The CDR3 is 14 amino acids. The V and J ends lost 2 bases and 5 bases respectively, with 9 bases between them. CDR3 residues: CASSQRTETGELFF. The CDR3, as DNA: TGCGCCAGCAGCCAACGGACAGAGACCGGGGAGCTGTTTTTT.

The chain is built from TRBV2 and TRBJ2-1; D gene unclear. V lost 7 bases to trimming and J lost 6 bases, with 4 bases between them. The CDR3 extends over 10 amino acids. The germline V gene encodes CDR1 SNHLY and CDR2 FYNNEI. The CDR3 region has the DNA TGTGCCAGCATGGGCAATGAGCAGTTCTTC. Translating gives CASMGNEQFF.

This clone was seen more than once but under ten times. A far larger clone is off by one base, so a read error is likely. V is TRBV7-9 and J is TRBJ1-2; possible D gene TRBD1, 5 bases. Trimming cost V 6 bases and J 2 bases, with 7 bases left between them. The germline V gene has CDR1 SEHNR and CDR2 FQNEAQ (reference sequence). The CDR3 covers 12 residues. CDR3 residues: CASRGQNYGYTF. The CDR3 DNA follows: TGTGCCAGCAGGGGGCAGAACTATGGCTACACCTTC.

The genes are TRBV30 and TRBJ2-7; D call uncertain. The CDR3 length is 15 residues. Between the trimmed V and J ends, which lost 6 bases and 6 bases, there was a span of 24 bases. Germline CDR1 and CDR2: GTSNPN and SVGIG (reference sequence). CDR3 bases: TGTGCCTGTACCGCTGACGTACTAAGTCCCGGCGAGCAGTACTTC. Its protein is CACTADVLSPGEQYF.

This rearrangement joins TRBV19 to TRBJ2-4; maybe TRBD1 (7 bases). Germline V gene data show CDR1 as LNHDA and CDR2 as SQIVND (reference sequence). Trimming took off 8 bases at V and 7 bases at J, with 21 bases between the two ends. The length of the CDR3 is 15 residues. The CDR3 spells CASRELAAGQNIQYF. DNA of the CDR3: TGTGCCAGTCGGGAGTTGGCGGCGGGACAGAACATTCAGTACTTC. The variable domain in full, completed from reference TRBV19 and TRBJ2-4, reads DGGITQSPKYLFRKEGQNVTLSCEQNLNHDAMYWYRQDPGQGLRLIYYSQIVNDFQKGDIAEGYSVSREKKESFPLTVTSAQKNPTAFYLCASRELAAGQNIQYFGAGTRLSVL.

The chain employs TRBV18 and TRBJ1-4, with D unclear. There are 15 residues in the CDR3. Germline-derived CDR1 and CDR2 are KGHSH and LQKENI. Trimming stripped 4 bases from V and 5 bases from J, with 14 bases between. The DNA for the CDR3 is TGTGCCAGCTCACTGTACAGTCTTCGGAATGAAAAACTGTTTTTT. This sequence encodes CASSLYSLRNEKLFF.